This is a list of T cell receptor beta chains from one sample in a study of T-cell memory formation after mild COVID-19. Using its own MiXCR run on the 5' RACE reads, TCRdb lists one record per CDR3 protein. The sample contains about 390,000 distinct CDR3 sequences, 20% to 25% of which appear only once. The specimen was PBMCs or a T cell subset sorted from them (not recorded which). The receptors shown here come from an adult woman who had mild COVID-19 (a few samples of this study predate the infection). Cell type and time point are not known. Both conserved end residues are part of each CDR3. D genes are given only for firm matches. The size entry is marked missing in some rows and otherwise reads once, few, many or a size class.

>.|TRBJ2-6|TRBV10-3|many
TGTGCCAGCCAACCAGGAACTGGGGCCAACGTCCTGACTTTC
CASQPGTGANVLTF
>.|TRBJ2-7|TRBV7-9|.
TGTGCCAGCAGCAGCCGGGACACCACTCACGAGCAGTACTTC
CASSSRDTTHEQYF
>TRBD1|TRBJ2-5|TRBV2|once
TGTGCCAGCGGGACAGGGCGGGAGACCCAGTACTTC
CASGTGRETQYF
>TRBD1|TRBJ2-5|TRBV27|few
TGTGCCAGCAGTCCGTGGACAGGGCAAGAGACCCAGTACTTC
CASSPWTGQETQYF
>.|TRBJ2-7|TRBV7-9|few
TGTGCCAGCATCCTGGCAGGAGGCGAGCAGTACTTC
CASILAGGEQYF
>.|TRBJ1-3|TRBV15|.
TGTGCCACCAGCAGAGATCGGGGGTTGCTGAACACCATATATTTT
CATSRDRGLLNTIYF
>.|TRBJ1-6|TRBV7-2|few
TGTGCCAGCAGCTTAGCCTCCAGGGAGAATTCACCCCTCCACTTT
CASSLASRENSPLHF
>.|TRBJ2-3|TRBV6-1|few
TGTGCCAGCAGCCGGGACAACGTGGCGGGTACGCAGTATTTT
CASSRDNVAGTQYF
>.|TRBJ2-7|TRBV2|.
TGTGCCAGCAGTGAAGGATTGAGTAGGGGGAAGCAGTACTTC
CASSEGLSRGKQYF
>TRBD2|TRBJ2-7|TRBV30|.
TGTGCCTGGAGTCGGGGGGGCGGATCCTACGAGCAGTACTTC
CAWSRGGGSYEQYF
>.|TRBJ2-3|TRBV20-1|few
TGCAGTGCTAGCGTAGGAGATACGCAGTATTTT
CSASVGDTQYF
>TRBD1|TRBJ2-7|TRBV27|.
TGTGCCAGCGGCTGGGACAGGGGAAGGGGTGACGAGCAGTACTTC
CASGWDRGRGDEQYF
>.|TRBJ1-5|TRBV20-1|.
TGCAGTGCGCTGGGTGGAGGCGATCAGCCCCAGCATTTT
CSALGGGDQPQHF
>TRBD2|TRBJ2-1|TRBV30|.
TGTGCCTGGAGTGTGCCTAGCGGGCTACATTACAATGAGCAGTTCTTC
CAWSVPSGLHYNEQFF
>.|TRBJ2-1|TRBV7-9|.
TGTGCCAGCAGCACGTCCCTTCGCAATGAGCAGTTCTTC
CASSTSLRNEQFF
>TRBD1|TRBJ2-7|TRBV11-1|.
TGTGCCAGCAGCCCGCCGGGACAGGGGGATGGCGAGCAGTACTTC
CASSPPGQGDGEQYF
>.|TRBJ2-1|TRBV5-1|many
TGCGCCAGCAGCAACCCTAGGGGGTACAATGAGCAGTTCTTC
CASSNPRGYNEQFF
>.|TRBJ2-3|TRBV20-1|.
TGCAGTGCTAGATGGAGGAGAGAAGATACGCAGTATTTT
CSARWRREDTQYF
>.|TRBJ2-2|TRBV5-1|.
TGCGCCAGCTCTCGGCTGGGCGGGTCTACCGGGGAGCTGTTTTTT
CASSRLGGSTGELFF
>.|TRBJ2-7|TRBV7-8|few
TGTGCCAGCAGCAGAGGACGACTGGGCCTCTCCTACGAGCAGTACTTC
CASSRGRLGLSYEQYF
>TRBD2|TRBJ2-1|TRBV5-6|.
TGTGCCAGCAGCTTGGCCGGGCGGGGGAAGCAGTTCTTC
CASSLAGRGKQFF
>TRBD2|TRBJ2-3|TRBV6-6|few
TGTGCCAGCAGTCGGAGCGGGAGTAGCACAGATACGCAGTATTTT
CASSRSGSSTDTQYF
>TRBD2|TRBJ2-5|TRBV7-9|few
TGTGCCAGCAGCTTCGGGACTAGCGGGATAGGGGAGACCCAGTACTTC
CASSFGTSGIGETQYF